These 18 T cell receptor beta chains share one sample of origin, sequenced in a study of T cell changes during pregnancy in multiple sclerosis. Here immunoSEQ multiplex PCR was the method, and the copy in TCRdb shows in-frame clones only, minus some. The sample has roughly 41,000 clones, about 89% seen once; the top ten hold approximately 0.59%. The material sequenced was CD4+ T cells from peripheral blood mononuclear cells, taken in the first trimester of pregnancy. The receptor source for this set is a female donor with multiple sclerosis, enrolled in a pregnancy study.

The V and J genes are TRBV28 and TRBJ2-2; TRBD2 is a possible D gene (6 bases). Germline CDR1 reads MDHEN; CDR2 reads SYDVKM. The V end was cut by 4 bases, the J end by 0 bases, with 21 bases between. The CDR3 contains 19 residues. The CDR3 reads CASSYPLFGTGANTGELFF. CDR3 bases: TGTGCCAGCAGTTACCCACTTTTTGGTACGGGAGCGAACACCGGGGAGCTGTTTTTT.

This clone appeared once. The CDR3 here is CASSQTGGIDEQFF. The DNA of the CDR3 is TGTGCCAGCAGCCAAACAGGGGGTATAGATGAGCAGTTCTTC. This chain connects TRBV4-2 to TRBJ2-1; 8 bases are a match to TRBD1. V trimming: 2 bases; J trimming: 8 bases; junction bases outside the gene matches: 5. In germline, CDR1 is LGHNA, CDR2 YNFKEQ. The CDR3 sequence is 14 residues long.

This sequence joins TRBV5-5 and TRBJ1-4; no clear D gene. V lost 2 bases and J lost 8, with 16 bases in between. This CDR3 has 15 amino acids. Looked up from germline, CDR1 is SGHKS and CDR2 is YYEKEE (reference sequence). The chain's CDR3 is CASSFWSQLQEKLFF. CDR3 bases: TGTGCCAGCAGCTTTTGGTCACAGTTACAGGAAAAACTGTTTTTT.

The rearrangement joins TRBV28 to TRBJ1-1, with D unresolved. Germline CDR1 is MDHEN and CDR2 is SYDVKM. The CDR3 is 15 amino acids. Trimming shortened V by 5 bases and J by 6 bases, and 19 bases separated the two germline ends. The DNA for the CDR3 is TGTGCCAGCAGTCCAATCCTATACAGAGCTCCTGAAGCTTTCTTT. Translation: CASSPILYRAPEAFF.

V gene TRBV7-8 combines with J gene TRBJ1-3, with D possibly matching TRBD1 (6 bases). This CDR3 has 15 amino acids. Trimming stripped 0 bases from V and 4 bases from J, with 10 bases between. Germline CDR1 SGHVS, CDR2 FQNEAQ. Written as DNA, the CDR3 is TGTGCCAGCAGCTTAGCTCAGGGGAACGGAAACACCATATATTTT. Its protein product is CASSLAQGNGNTIYF.

This clone was seen a single time. The chain carries TRBV7-9 and TRBJ2-1; D is uncertain. The CDR3 consists of 11 residues. V gave up 4 bases and J gave up 7 bases, with 5 bases separating them. Germline CDR1 SEHNR, CDR2 FQNEAQ (reference sequence). The CDR3 sequence is CASSYGNEQFF. CDR3 nucleotide sequence: TGTGCCAGCAGCTACGGTAATGAGCAGTTCTTC.

This chain links TRBV5-1 with TRBJ2-3; the D gene is possibly TRBD1 (6 bases). This CDR3 comprises 15 residues. Germline V gives CDR1 SGHRS, CDR2 YFSETQ. Trimming stripped 1 base from V and 0 bases from J, with 9 bases between. CDR3 nucleotides: TGCGCCAGCAGCTTGCTGGGGGCGAGCACAGATACGCAGTATTTT. Translating it yields CASSLLGASTDTQYF. The variable domain in full, with the rest retrieved from reference TRBV5-1 and TRBJ2-3, is KAGVTQTPRYLIKTRGQQVTLSCSPISGHRSVSWYQQTPGQGLQFLFEYFSETQRNKGNFPGRFSGRQFSNSRSEMNVSTLELGDSALYLCASSLLGASTDTQYFGPGTRLTVL.

This chain links TRBV9 with TRBJ2-6, with a possible D match to TRBD1 (6 bases). The CDR3 has 16 residues. Germline CDR1 reads SGDLS; CDR2 reads YYNGEE. Trimming cost V 4 bases and J 0 bases, with 11 bases left between them. CDR3 residues: CASSLSTGSGANVLTF. The CDR3 DNA reads as TGTGCCAGCAGCTTATCGACAGGCTCTGGGGCCAACGTCCTGACTTTC. The full variable domain, rest sourced from reference TRBV9 and TRBJ2-6, is DSGVTQTPKHLITATGQRVTLRCSPRSGDLSVYWYQQSLDQGLQFLIQYYNGEERAKGNILERFSAQQFPDLHSELNLSSLELGDSALYFCASSLSTGSGANVLTFGAGSRLTVL.

This clone was counted once. The CDR3 nucleotides read TGTGCCAGTAGTCCCGGGACACTGAACACCGGGGAGCTGTTTTTT. Translating it yields CASSPGTLNTGELFF. The V gene is TRBV19, the J gene TRBJ2-2, with D possibly TRBD1 on 6 matching bases. Deletions cut 5 bases from V and 1 base from J, with 11 bases between. The CDR3 runs to 15 residues. Per the germline V gene, CDR1 is LNHDA and CDR2 is SQIVND (reference sequence).

The genes are TRBV27 and TRBJ2-3, with D unresolved. V lost 4 bases to trimming and J lost 0 bases, with 11 bases between them. The CDR3 sequence is 15 residues long. Germline CDR1 MNHEY, CDR2 SMNVEV (reference sequence). This chain's CDR3 is CASSSGGSSTDTQYF. The CDR3 nucleotides are TGTGCCAGCAGTTCCGGCGGATCCAGCACAGATACGCAGTATTTT.

This clone has just a few counts. The chain employs TRBV6-5 and TRBJ1-1, with D possibly being TRBD1 (6 bases). Trimming removed 8 bases at V and 10 bases at J, with 26 bases between. Germline V gene sequence: CDR1 MNHEY, CDR2 SVGAGI. CDR3 length: 15 amino acids. The chain's CDR3 is CASHRGGRGVGGAFF. DNA for the CDR3: TGTGCCAGCCACCGAGGGGGAAGAGGGGTTGGGGGAGCTTTCTTT.

The V and J genes are TRBV19 and TRBJ2-1; D is possibly TRBD2 (5 bases). V lost 5 bases, J lost 4 bases, and 12 bases lay in between. Germline V gene sequence: CDR1 LNHDA, CDR2 SQIVND (reference sequence). This CDR3 spans 14 amino acids. The CDR3 is CASSRGNSYNEQFF. The CDR3 DNA follows: TGTGCCAGTAGTCGGGGTAACTCATACAATGAGCAGTTCTTC.

This clone has a handful of counts. The rearrangement links TRBV5-6 to TRBJ2-1; 14 bases are a match to TRBD2. Germline assignment: CDR1 SGHDT and CDR2 YYEEEE. V dropped 3 bases and J dropped 9; count of bases not matched to a gene: 5. The CDR3 contains 15 residues. The CDR3 here is CASSSGLAGAVEQFF. The DNA for the CDR3 is TGTGCCAGCAGCTCGGGACTAGCGGGAGCGGTTGAGCAGTTCTTC.

This chain joins TRBV9 and TRBJ2-5; 7 nucleotides agree with TRBD2. This CDR3 comprises 18 residues. From germline, CDR1 is SGDLS and CDR2 YYNGEE. V gave up 2 bases and J gave up 7 bases; unmatched junction bases: 20. The chain's CDR3 is CASSVGESGRALYGTQYF. The CDR3 nucleotides read TGTGCCAGCAGCGTGGGTGAGAGTGGGAGGGCCCTCTACGGGACCCAGTACTTC.

The chain uses TRBV5-6 and TRBJ2-1, with 11 positions matching TRBD2. Per the germline V gene, CDR1 is SGHDT and CDR2 is YYEEEE. The V and J ends lost 4 bases and 5 bases, in that order; junction bases with no gene match: 2. The CDR3 is made up of 14 amino acids. The CDR3 region is CASSPGLADNEQFF. CDR3 nucleotides: TGTGCCAGCAGCCCGGGACTAGCGGACAATGAGCAGTTCTTC.

This sequence joins TRBV30 and TRBJ1-2; 8 bases are shared with TRBD1. CDR1 and CDR2 from the germline V gene are GTSNPN and SVGIG (reference sequence). The CDR3 has 14 amino acids. V shed 0 bases, J shed 5 bases, and the junction held 5 bases outside the gene matches. CDR3 coding DNA: TGTGCCTGGAGTGTACCCAGGGGGCTTTATGGCTACACCTTC. Its protein product is CAWSVPRGLYGYTF.

As to this clone: Other DNA sequences from this sample encode an identical CDR3 as well. The rearrangement joins TRBV9 to TRBJ2-7, with 13 bases aligning to TRBD2. This CDR3 is built from 15 residues. With 4 bases clipped from V and 3 bases from J, the junction kept 4 bases outside the gene matches. Germline CDR1 and CDR2: SGDLS and YYNGEE. The CDR3 coding sequence is TGTGCCAGCAGCCTTGGACTAGCGGGGGTCTACGAGCAGTACTTC. Encoded protein: CASSLGLAGVYEQYF.

This CDR3 is CASSDGTSVRQGETQYF. As DNA, the CDR3 is TGTGCCAGCAGCGATGGGACTAGCGTTCGACAGGGGGAGACCCAGTACTTC. The chain uses TRBV5-4 and TRBJ2-5; 10 bases fit TRBD2. CDR3 length: 17 amino acids. The germline V gene has CDR1 SGHNT and CDR2 YYREEE (reference sequence). V dropped 4 bases and J dropped 5; count of bases not matched to a gene: 14.